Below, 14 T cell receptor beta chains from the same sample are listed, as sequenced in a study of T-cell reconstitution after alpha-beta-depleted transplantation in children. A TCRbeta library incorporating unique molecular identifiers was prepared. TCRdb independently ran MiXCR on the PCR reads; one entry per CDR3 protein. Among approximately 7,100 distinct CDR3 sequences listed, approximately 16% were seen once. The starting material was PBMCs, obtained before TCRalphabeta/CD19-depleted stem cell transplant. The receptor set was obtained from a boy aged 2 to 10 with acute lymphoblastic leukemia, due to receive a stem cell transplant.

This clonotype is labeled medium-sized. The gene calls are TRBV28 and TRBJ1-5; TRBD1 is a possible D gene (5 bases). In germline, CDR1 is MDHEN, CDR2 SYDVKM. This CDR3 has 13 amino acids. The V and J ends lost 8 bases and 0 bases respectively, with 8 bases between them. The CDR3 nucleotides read TGTGCCAGCGGGACGTATAGCAATCAGCCCCAGCATTTT. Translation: CASGTYSNQPQHF.

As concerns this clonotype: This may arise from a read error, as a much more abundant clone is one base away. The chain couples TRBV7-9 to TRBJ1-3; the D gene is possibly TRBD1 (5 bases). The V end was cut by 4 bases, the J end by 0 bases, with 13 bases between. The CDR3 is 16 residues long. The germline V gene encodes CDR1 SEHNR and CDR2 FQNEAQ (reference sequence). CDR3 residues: CASSSVRGTSGNTIYF. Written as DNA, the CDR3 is TGTGCCAGCAGCTCAGTAAGGGGCACCTCTGGAAACACCATATATTTT.

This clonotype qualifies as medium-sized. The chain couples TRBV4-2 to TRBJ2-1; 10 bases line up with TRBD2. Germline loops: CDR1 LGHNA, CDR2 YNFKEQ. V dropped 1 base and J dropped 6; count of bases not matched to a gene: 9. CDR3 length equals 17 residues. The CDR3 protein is CASSQVGSGGAINEQFF. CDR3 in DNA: TGTGCCAGCAGCCAAGTTGGCAGCGGGGGGGCCATCAATGAGCAGTTCTTC.

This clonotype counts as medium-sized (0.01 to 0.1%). As DNA, the CDR3 is TGTGCCAGCAGTTTAGCCCGAGACACCGGGGAGCTGTTTTTT. Translated, it gives CASSLARDTGELFF. The chain carries TRBV28 and TRBJ2-2; D remains ambiguous. Trimming removed 2 bases at V and 3 bases at J, with 7 bases between. The germline CDR1 and CDR2 sequences are MDHEN and SYDVKM. The CDR3 is made up of 14 amino acids.

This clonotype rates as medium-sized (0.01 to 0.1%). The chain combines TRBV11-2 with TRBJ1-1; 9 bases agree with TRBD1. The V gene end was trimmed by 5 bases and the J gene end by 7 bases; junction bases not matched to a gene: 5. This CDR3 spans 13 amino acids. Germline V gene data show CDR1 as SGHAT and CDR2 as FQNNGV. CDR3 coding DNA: TGTGCCAGCAGCCCGGGGACAGGGTATGAAGCTTTCTTT. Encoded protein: CASSPGTGYEAFF.

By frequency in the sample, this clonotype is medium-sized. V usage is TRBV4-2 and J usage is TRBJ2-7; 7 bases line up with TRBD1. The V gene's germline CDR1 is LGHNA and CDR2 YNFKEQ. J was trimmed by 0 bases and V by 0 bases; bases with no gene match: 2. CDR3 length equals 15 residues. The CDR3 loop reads CASSQDPGGSYEQYF. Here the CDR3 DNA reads TGTGCCAGCAGCCAAGATCCAGGGGGCTCCTACGAGCAGTACTTC.

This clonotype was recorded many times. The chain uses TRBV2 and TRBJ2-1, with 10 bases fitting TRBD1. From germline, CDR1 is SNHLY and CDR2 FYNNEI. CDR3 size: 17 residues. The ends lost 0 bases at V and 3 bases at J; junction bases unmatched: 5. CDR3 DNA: TGTGCCAGCAGTGAAGCTTTTGGGGACAGGGGCTACAATGAGCAGTTCTTC. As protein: CASSEAFGDRGYNEQFF.

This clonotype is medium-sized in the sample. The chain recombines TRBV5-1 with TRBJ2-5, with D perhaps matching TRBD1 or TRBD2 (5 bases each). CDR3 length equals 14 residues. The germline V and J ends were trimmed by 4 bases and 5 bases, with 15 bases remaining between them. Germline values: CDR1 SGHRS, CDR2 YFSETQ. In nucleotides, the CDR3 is TGCGCCAGCAGCACTGGGGCTCCGGGGGAGACCCAGTACTTC. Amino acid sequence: CASSTGAPGETQYF.

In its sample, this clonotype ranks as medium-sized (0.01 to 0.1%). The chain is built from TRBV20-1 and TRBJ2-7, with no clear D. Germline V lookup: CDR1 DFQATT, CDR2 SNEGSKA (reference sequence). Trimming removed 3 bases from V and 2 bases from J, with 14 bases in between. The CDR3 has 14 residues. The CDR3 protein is CSARRLAEPYEQYF. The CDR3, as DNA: TGCAGTGCTAGGCGGCTGGCGGAGCCCTACGAGCAGTACTTC.

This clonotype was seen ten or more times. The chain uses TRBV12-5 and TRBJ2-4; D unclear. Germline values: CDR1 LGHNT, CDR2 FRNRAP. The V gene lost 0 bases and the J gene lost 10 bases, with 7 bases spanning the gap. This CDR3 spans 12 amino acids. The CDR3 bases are TGTGCTAGTGGTTTGGTAGATCGGATTCAGTACTTC. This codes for CASGLVDRIQYF.

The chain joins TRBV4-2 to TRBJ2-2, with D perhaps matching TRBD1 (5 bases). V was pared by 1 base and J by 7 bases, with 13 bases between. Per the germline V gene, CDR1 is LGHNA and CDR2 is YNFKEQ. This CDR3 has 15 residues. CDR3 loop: CASSQVGQGIGELFF. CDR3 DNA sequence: TGTGCCAGCAGCCAAGTAGGGCAGGGCATCGGGGAGCTGTTTTTT.

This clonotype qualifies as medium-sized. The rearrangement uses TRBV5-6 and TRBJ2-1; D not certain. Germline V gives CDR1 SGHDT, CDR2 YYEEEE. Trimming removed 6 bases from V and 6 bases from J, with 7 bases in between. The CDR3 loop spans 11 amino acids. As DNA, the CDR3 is TGTGCCAGCACCAGGTTCAATGAGCAGTTCTTC. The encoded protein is CASTRFNEQFF.

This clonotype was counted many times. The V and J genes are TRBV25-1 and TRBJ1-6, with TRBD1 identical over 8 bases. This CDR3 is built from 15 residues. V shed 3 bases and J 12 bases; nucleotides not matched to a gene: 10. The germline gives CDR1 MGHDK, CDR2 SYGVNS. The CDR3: CASSDRTGLFEPLHF. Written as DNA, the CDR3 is TGTGCCAGCAGTGACCGGACAGGGCTTTTTGAACCCCTCCACTTT.

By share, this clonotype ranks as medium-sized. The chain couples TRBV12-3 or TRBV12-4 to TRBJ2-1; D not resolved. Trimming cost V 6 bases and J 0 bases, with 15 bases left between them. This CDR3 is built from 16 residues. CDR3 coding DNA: TGTGCCAGCAGCCCCTATGTCCGCTCCTCCTACAATGAGCAGTTCTTC. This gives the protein CASSPYVRSSYNEQFF.